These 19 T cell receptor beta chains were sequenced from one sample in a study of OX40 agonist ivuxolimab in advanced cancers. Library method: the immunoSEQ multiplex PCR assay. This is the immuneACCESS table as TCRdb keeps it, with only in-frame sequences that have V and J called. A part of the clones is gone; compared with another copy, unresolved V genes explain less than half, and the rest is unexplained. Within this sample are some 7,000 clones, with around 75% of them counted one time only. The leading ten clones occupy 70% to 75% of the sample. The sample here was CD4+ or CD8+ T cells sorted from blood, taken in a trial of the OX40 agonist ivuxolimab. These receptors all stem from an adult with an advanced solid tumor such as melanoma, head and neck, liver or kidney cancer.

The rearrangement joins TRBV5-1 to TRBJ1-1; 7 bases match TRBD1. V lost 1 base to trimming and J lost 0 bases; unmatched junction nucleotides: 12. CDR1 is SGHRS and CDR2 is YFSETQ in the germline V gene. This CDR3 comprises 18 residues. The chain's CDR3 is CASSLTAWGQGVNTEAFF. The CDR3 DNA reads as TGCGCCAGCAGCTTGACGGCGTGGGGCCAGGGGGTGAACACTGAAGCTTTCTTT.

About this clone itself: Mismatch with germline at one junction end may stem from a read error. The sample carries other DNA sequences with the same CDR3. Written as DNA, the CDR3 is TGCGCCTGGAGTGCCGCAGTTTATAATTCACCCCTCCACTTT. Translated, it gives CAWSAAVYNSPLHF. The chain couples TRBV30 to TRBJ1-6; D remains unclear. CDR1 and CDR2 (germline): GTSNPN, SVGIG (reference sequence). The CDR3 totals 14 residues.

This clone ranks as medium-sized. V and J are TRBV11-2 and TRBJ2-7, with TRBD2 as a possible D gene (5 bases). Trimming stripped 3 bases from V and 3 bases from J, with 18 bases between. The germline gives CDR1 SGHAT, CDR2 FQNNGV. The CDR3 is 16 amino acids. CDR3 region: CASSFPLEGFSYEQYF. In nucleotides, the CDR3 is TGTGCCAGCAGCTTCCCCCTCGAGGGTTTTAGCTACGAGCAGTACTTC. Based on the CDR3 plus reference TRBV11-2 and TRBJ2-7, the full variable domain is EAGVAQSPRYKIIEKRQSVAFWCNPISGHATLYWYQQILGQGPKLLIQFQNNGVVDDSQLPKDRFSAERLKGVDSTLKIQPAKLEDSAVYLCASSFPLEGFSYEQYFGPGTRLTVT.

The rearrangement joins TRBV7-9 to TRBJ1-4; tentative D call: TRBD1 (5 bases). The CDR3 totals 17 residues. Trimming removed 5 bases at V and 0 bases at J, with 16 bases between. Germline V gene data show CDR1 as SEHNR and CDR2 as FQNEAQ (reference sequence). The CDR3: CASSRTGDGATNEKLFF. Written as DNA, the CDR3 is TGTGCCAGCAGCCGAACGGGGGACGGCGCAACTAATGAAAAACTGTTTTTT.

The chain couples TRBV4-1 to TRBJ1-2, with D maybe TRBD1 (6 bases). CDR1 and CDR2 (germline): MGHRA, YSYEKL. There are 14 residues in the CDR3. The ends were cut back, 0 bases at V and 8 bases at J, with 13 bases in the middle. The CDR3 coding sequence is TGCGCCAGCAGCCAAGAATCAGGGGTTTCGGGCTACACCTTC. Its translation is CASSQESGVSGYTF.

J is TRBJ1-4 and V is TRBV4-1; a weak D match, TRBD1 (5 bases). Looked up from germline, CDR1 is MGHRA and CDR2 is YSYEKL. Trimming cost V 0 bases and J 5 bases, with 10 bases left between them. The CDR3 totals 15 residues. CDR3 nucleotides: TGCGCCAGCAGCCAAGAAAAGACAGCAAATGAAAAACTGTTTTTT. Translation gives CASSQEKTANEKLFF.

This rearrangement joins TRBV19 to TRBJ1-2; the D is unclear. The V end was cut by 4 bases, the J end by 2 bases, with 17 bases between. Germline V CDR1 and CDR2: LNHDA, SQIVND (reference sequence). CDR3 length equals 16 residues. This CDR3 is CASSKGMASLNYGYTF. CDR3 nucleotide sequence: TGTGCCAGTAGTAAAGGTATGGCATCCCTAAACTATGGCTACACCTTC.

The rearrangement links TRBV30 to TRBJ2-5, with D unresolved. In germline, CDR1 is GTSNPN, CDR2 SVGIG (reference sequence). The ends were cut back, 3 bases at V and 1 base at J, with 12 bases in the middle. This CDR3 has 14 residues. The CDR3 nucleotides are TGTGCCTGGAGACAATCCTGGGGCCAAGAGACCCAGTACTTC. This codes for CAWRQSWGQETQYF.

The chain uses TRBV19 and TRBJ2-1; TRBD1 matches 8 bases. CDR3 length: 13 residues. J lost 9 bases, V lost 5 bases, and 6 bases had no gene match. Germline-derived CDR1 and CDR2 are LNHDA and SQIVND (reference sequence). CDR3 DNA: TGTGCCAGTAGTTCACGGACAGGGTTTGAGCAGTTCTTC. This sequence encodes CASSSRTGFEQFF.

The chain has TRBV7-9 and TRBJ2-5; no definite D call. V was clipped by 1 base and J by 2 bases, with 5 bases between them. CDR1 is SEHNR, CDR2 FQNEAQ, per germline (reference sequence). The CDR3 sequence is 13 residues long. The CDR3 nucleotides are TGTGCCAGCAGCTTAGGGCCGCAAGAGACCCAGTACTTC. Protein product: CASSLGPQETQYF.

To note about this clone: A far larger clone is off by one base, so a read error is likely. In DNA form, the CDR3 reads TGTGCCAGCAGCTCGGACATCTATGGCTACACCTTC. The encoded protein is CASSSDIYGYTF. The chain carries TRBV11-2 and TRBJ1-2, with D perhaps matching TRBD1 (5 bases). This CDR3 region has 12 residues. V lost 4 bases and J lost 4, with 7 bases in between. Germline CDR1 is SGHAT and CDR2 is FQNNGV.

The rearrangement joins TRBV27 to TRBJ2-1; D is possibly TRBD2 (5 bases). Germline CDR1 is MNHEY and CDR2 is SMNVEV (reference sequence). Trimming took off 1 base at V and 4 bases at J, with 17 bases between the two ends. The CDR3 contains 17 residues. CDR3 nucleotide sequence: TGTGCCAGCAGTTTATTGGGGAGAGGTGACCATTACAATGAGCAGTTCTTC. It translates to CASSLLGRGDHYNEQFF.

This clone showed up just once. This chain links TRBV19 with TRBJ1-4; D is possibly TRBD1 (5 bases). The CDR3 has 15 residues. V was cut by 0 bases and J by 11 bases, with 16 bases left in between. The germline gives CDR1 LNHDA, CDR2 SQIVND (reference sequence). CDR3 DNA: TGTGCCAGTAGTATAGACCCGGACAAAGGGCAGAAACTGTTTTTT. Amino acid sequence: CASSIDPDKGQKLFF. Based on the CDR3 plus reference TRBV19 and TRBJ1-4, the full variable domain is DGGITQSPKYLFRKEGQNVTLSCEQNLNHDAMYWYRQDPGQGLRLIYYSQIVNDFQKGDIAEGYSVSREKKESFPLTVTSAQKNPTAFYLCASSIDPDKGQKLFFGSGTQLSVL.

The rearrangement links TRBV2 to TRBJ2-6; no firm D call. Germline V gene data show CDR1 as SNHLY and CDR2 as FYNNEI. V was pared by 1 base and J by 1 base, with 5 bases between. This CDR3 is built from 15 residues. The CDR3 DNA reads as TGTGCCAGCAGTGAAGGACGGTCTGGGGCCAACGTCCTGACTTTC. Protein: CASSEGRSGANVLTF.

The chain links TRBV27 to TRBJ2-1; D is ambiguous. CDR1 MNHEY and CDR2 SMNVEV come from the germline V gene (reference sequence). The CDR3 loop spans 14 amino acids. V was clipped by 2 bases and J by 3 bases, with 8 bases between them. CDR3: CASSLTEYYNEQFF. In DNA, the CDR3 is TGTGCCAGCAGTTTAACGGAATACTACAATGAGCAGTTCTTC.

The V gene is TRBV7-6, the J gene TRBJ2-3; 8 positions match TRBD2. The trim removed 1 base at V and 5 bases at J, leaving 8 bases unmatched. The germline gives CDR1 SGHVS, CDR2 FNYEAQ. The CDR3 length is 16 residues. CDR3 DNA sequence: TGTGCCAGCAGCTTAGAGGCAGCGGGGGCTTTAGATACGCAGTATTTT. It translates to CASSLEAAGALDTQYF.

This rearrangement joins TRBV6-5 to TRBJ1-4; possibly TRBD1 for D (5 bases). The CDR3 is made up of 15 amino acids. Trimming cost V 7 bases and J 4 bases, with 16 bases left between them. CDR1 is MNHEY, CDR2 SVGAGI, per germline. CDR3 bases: TGTGCCAGCAACACTGGGGGGAGGGATAATGAAAAACTGTTTTTT. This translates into CASNTGGRDNEKLFF.

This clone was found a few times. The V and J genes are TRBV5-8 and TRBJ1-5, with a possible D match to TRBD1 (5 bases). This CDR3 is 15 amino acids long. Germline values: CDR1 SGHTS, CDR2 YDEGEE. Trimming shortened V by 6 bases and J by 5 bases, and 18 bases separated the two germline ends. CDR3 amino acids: CASTLVARVYQPQHF. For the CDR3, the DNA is TGTGCCAGCACCCTTGTGGCCAGGGTGTATCAGCCCCAGCATTTT.

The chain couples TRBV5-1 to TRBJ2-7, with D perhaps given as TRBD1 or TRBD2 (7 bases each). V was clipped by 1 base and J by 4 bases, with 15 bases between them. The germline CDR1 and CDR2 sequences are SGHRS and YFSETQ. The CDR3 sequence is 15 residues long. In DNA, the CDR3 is TGCGCCAGCAGCTTGAATACAGGGGAGGGTTACGAGCAGTACTTC. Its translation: CASSLNTGEGYEQYF.